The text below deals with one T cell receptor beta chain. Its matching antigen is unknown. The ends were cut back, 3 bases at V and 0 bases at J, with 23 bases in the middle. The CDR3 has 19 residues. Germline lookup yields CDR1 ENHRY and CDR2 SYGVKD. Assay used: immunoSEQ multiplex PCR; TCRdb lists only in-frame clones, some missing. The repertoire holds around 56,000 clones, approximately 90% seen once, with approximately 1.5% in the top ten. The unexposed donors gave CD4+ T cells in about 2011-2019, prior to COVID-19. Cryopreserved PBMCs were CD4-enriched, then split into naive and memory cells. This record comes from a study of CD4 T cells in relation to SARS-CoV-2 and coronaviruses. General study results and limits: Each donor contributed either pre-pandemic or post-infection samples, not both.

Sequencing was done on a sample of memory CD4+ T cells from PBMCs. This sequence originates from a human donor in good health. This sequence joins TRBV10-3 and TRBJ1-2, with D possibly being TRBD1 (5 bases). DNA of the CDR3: TGTGCCATCAGTGAACCGGCGGCAGGGTTGTTTCAGGCTAACTATGGCTACACCTTC. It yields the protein CAISEPAAGLFQANYGYTF.